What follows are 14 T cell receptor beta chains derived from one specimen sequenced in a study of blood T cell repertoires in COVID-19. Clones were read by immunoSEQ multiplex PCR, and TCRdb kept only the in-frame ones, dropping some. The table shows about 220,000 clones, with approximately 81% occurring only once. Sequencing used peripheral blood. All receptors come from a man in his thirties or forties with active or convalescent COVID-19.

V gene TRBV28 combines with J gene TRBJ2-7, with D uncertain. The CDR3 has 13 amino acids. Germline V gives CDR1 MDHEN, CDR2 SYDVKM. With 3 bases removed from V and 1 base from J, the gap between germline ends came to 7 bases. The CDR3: CASSLPGSYEQYF. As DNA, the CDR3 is TGTGCCAGCAGTTTGCCAGGATCCTACGAGCAGTACTTC.

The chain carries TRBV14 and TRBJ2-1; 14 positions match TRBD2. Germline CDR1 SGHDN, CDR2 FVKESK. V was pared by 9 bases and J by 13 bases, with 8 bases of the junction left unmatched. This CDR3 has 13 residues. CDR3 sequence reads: CASGTSGGLEQFF. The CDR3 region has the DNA TGTGCCAGTGGGACTAGCGGGGGCTTGGAACAGTTCTTC.

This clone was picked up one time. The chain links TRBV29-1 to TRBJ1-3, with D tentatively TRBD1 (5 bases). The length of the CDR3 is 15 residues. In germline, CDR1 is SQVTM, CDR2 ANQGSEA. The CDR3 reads CSPDGQRNSGNTIYF. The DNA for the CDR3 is TGCAGTCCTGATGGACAACGCAACTCTGGAAACACCATATATTTT.

The CDR3 region is CASSEMGQNNYGYTF. The CDR3 region has the DNA TGTGCCAGCAGCGAAATGGGACAGAATAACTATGGCTACACCTTC. The chain employs TRBV9 and TRBJ1-2; 7 bases are shared with TRBD1. The CDR3 is made up of 15 amino acids. Trimming took 3 bases from V and 1 from J; bases not matched to a gene: 6. Germline V CDR1 and CDR2: SGDLS, YYNGEE.

CDR3 region: CASSLVTDFREQYF. CDR3 in DNA: TGTGCCAGCAGCTTAGTAACAGATTTCCGAGAGCAGTACTTC. The rearrangement joins TRBV7-9 to TRBJ2-7, with D unresolved. The germline CDR1 and CDR2 sequences are SEHNR and FQNEAQ (reference sequence). V lost 1 base and J lost 7, with 14 bases in between. This CDR3 comprises 14 residues.

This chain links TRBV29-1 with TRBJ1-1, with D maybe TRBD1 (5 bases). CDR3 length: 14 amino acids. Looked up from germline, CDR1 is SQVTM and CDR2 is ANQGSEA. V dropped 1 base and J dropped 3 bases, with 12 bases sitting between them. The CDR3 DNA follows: TGCAGCGTTGAAGCACCTTCAGGGTACACTGAAGCTTTCTTT. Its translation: CSVEAPSGYTEAFF.

The CDR3 reads CSVARGNEQFF. The CDR3 DNA follows: TGCAGCGTTGCGCGGGGCAATGAGCAGTTCTTC. The chain joins TRBV29-1 to TRBJ2-1; tentatively, D is TRBD2 (6 bases). The CDR3 sequence is 11 residues long. The V end lost 4 bases, the J end lost 6 bases, and 7 bases lay between the germline ends. The germline V gene encodes CDR1 SQVTM and CDR2 ANQGSEA.

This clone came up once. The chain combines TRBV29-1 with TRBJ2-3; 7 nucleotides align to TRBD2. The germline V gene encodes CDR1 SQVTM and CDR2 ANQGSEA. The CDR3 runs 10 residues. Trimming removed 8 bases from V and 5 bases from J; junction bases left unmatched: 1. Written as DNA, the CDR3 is TGCAGCAGCGGGATAGATACGCAGTATTTT. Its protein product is CSSGIDTQYF.

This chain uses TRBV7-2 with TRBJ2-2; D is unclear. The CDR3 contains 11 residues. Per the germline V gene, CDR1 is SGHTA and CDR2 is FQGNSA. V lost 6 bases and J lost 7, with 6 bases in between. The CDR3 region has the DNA TGTGCCAGCAGTTTCAACGGGGAGCTGTTTTTT. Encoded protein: CASSFNGELFF.

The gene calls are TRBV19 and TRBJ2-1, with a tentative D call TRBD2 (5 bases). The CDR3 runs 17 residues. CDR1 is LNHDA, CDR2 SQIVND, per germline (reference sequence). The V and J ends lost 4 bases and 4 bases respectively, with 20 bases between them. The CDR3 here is CASSTSDTVLGYNEQFF. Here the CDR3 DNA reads TGTGCCAGTAGTACCTCCGACACCGTACTAGGATACAATGAGCAGTTCTTC. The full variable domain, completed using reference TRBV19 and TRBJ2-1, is DGGITQSPKYLFRKEGQNVTLSCEQNLNHDAMYWYRQDPGQGLRLIYYSQIVNDFQKGDIAEGYSVSREKKESFPLTVTSAQKNPTAFYLCASSTSDTVLGYNEQFFGPGTRLTVL.

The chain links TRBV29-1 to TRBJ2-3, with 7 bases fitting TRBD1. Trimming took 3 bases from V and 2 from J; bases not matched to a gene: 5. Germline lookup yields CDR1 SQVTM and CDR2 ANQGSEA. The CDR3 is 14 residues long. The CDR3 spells CSVERGTATDTQYF. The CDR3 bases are TGCAGCGTTGAGAGGGGGACAGCCACAGATACGCAGTATTTT.

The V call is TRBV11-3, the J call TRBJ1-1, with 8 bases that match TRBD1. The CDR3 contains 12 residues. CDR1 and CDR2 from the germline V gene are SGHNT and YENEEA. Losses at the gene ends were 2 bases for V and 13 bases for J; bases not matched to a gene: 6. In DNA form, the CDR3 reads TGTGCCAGCAGCTTATACAGGGGGGAGATTTTCTTT. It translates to CASSLYRGEIFF.

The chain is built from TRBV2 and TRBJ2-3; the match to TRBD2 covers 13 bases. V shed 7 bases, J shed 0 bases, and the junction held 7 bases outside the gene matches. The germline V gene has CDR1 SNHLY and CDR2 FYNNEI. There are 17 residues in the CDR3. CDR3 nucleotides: TGTGCCAGCAAACCCGGGACTAGCGGGACTAGCACAGATACGCAGTATTTT. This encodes CASKPGTSGTSTDTQYF.

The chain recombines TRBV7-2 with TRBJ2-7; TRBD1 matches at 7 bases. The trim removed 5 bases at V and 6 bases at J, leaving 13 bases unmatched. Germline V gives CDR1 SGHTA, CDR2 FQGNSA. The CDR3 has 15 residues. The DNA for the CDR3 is TGTGCCAGCAGCAAAGGGACAGCGACTGATGGCGAGCAGTACTTC. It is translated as CASSKGTATDGEQYF.